The 8 T cell receptor beta chains below all came from one sample that was sequenced in a study of blood T cell repertoires in COVID-19. TCRdb keeps only in-frame clones here, not all; method: immunoSEQ multiplex PCR. The sample includes around 42,000 clones, about 86% of them seen just once. Sequencing used peripheral blood. The receptors originated from a man in his 70s with acute or convalescent COVID-19.

This sequence joins TRBV3-1 (or the pseudogene TRBV3-2) and TRBJ2-7, with D unresolved. Between the trimmed V and J ends, which lost 1 base and 6 bases, there was a span of 13 bases. The CDR3 is 14 amino acids. CDR1 is LGHDT, CDR2 YNNKEL, per germline (reference sequence). In DNA form, the CDR3 reads TGTGCCAGCAGCCAAGGTGGGTCCCCGGGCGAGCAGTACTTC. This encodes CASSQGGSPGEQYF.

This clone appeared once. A read error may account for a junction end that differs from germline. CDR3 coding DNA: TGTGCCGGCAGGACAGGGGATTGGGAAAAACTGTTTTTT. This translates into CAGRTGDWEKLFF. The chain recombines TRBV6-5 with TRBJ1-4, with 9 bases identical to TRBD1. This CDR3 contains 13 residues. Germline V CDR1 and CDR2: MNHEY, SVGAGI.

This clone was counted a few times. The J gene is TRBJ1-6, the V gene TRBV30, with D unresolved. The CDR3 covers 12 residues. Germline lookup yields CDR1 GTSNPN and CDR2 SVGIG (reference sequence). The V gene lost 4 bases and the J gene lost 12 bases, with 13 bases spanning the gap. The chain's CDR3 is CAWTYLGEPLHF. The CDR3 nucleotides are TGTGCCTGGACCTACTTAGGAGAACCCCTCCACTTT.

The rearrangement joins TRBV7-8 to TRBJ1-2; tentatively, D is TRBD1 (6 bases). Between the trimmed V and J ends, which lost 3 bases and 5 bases, there was a span of 10 bases. Germline assignment: CDR1 SGHVS and CDR2 FQNEAQ. The CDR3 is made up of 13 amino acids. CDR3 nucleotides: TGTGCCAGCAGCTTTCAACAGGGATATGGCTACACCTTC. It yields the protein CASSFQQGYGYTF.

This clone was seen more than once but under ten times. This chain links TRBV21-1 with TRBJ2-5; the D segment call TRBD2 is taken from the table without a DNA check. TRBV21-1 is listed as a pseudogene. CDR3 length: 15 amino acids. DNA for the CDR3: TGTGCCAGCAGCAAAGTCATGGGCGGAGGGGAGACCCAGTACTTC. Translating it yields CASSKVMGGGETQYF.

The chain has TRBV6-1 and TRBJ1-2; D is possibly TRBD1 (6 bases). CDR1 is MNHNS and CDR2 is SASEGT in the germline V gene. This CDR3 is built from 10 residues. V was shortened by 3 bases and J by 12 bases, with 8 bases between the two germline ends. The CDR3 sequence: CASSDRGNTF. The DNA for the CDR3 is TGTGCCAGCAGTGACAGGGGAAACACCTTC.

The genes are TRBV19 and TRBJ2-4, with TRBD2 identical over 8 bases. This CDR3 contains 14 residues. The germline V gene has CDR1 LNHDA and CDR2 SQIVND (reference sequence). Trimming removed 2 bases from V and 8 bases from J; junction bases left unmatched: 5. The CDR3 protein is CASSIPGTRDIQYF. CDR3 DNA sequence: TGTGCCAGTAGTATACCGGGGACTAGGGACATTCAGTACTTC.

The CDR3 DNA reads as TGTGCCAGTAGACAGCACAGGGGTAGCAATCAGCCCCAGCATTTT. It is translated as CASRQHRGSNQPQHF. The chain combines TRBV19 with TRBJ1-5; TRBD1 matches 7 bases. The CDR3 totals 15 residues. J gave up 0 bases and V 6 bases, and 5 bases lay outside the gene matches. Germline CDR1 reads LNHDA; CDR2 reads SQIVND (reference sequence).